This T cell receptor beta chain was retrieved from a study of radiotherapy plus CTLA-4 blockade in lung cancer. Trimming pared 0 bases from V and 7 bases from J, leaving 13 bases between. Germline assignment: CDR1 LGHNA and CDR2 YSLEER. CDR3 length: 14 residues. The repertoire was sequenced with immunoSEQ multiplex PCR; TCRdb's copy has only in-frame clones and lacks some. Of about 110,000 clones in the sample, 85% were seen once. The V gene is TRBV4-3, the J gene TRBJ2-7, with D perhaps TRBD1 (5 bases). The origin of this receptor is a human donor with non-small cell lung cancer that progressed on radiotherapy plus ipilimumab. Some clones in this sample may be carry-over from other donors' samples. The sequencing here drew on peripheral blood, taken from a patient treated with radiotherapy plus ipilimumab. CDR3 in amino acids: CASSQEQGPGEQYF. The DNA for the CDR3 is TGCGCCAGCAGCCAAGAGCAGGGTCCTGGGGAGCAGTACTTC.